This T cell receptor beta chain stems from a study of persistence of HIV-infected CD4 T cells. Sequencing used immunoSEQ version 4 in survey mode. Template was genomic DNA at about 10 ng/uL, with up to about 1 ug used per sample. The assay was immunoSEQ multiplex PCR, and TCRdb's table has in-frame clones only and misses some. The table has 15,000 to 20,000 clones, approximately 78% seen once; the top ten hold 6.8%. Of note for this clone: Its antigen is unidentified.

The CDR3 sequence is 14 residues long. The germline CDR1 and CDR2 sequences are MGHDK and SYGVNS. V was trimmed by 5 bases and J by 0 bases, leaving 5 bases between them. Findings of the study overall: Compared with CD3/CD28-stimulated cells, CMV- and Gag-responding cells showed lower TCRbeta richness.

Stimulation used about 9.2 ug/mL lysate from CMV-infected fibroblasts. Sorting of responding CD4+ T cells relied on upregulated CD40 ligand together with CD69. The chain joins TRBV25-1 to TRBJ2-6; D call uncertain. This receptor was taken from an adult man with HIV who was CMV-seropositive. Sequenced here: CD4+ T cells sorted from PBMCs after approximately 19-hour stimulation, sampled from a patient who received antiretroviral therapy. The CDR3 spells CASSKGSGANVLTF. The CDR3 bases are TGTGCCAGCAGTAAGGGCTCTGGGGCCAACGTCCTGACTTTC.